This is a list of T cell receptor beta chains from one sample in a study of ipilimumab plus nivolumab after autologous stem cell transplantation. Profiled with immunoSEQ multiplex PCR; TCRdb holds only in-frame clones, not every one. The sample carries approximately 84,000 clones, nearly 85% recorded once. The sample consisted of PBMCs, taken in a trial of ipilimumab plus nivolumab as post-transplant consolidation. Receptors were obtained from a male donor with diffuse large B-cell lymphoma. The CDR3 runs from the conserved cysteine through the conserved F or W. Fields, in order: clone size, D gene, J gene, V gene, CDR3 protein, CDR3 DNA. D genes are given only for firm matches. A clone size is listed for some rows: how often the clone was seen (once, few, many), or a class if it is expanded.

>.|.|TRBJ2-7|TRBV7-9
CASSPWTGTYEQYF
TGTGCCAGCAGCCCATGGACCGGAACCTACGAGCAGTACTTC
>once|TRBD1|TRBJ1-1|TRBV18
CASSPPRMTGREAFF
TGTGCCAGCTCACCCCCTCGGATGACAGGGAGGGAAGCTTTCTTT
>.|TRBD2|TRBJ2-7|TRBV6-1
CASSESRGTRSHEQYF
TGTGCCAGCAGTGAAAGTAGGGGGACTAGGTCCCACGAGCAGTACTTC
>.|TRBD2|TRBJ2-3|TRBV15
CATTEGTTLGGTQYF
TGTGCCACCACCGAAGGGACTACCTTGGGGGGTACGCAGTATTTT
>few|TRBD1|TRBJ2-1|TRBV5-1
CASSLRDRGRSEQFF
TGCGCCAGCAGCCTCCGGGACAGGGGGCGAAGTGAGCAGTTCTTC
>.|.|TRBJ1-6|TRBV30
CAWSYYGTDLNSPLHF
TGTGCCTGGAGTTATTACGGGACTGATCTCAATTCACCCCTCCACTTT
>.|.|TRBJ2-3|TRBV10-3
CAIRDASSTDTQYF
TGTGCCATCCGGGACGCCTCTAGCACAGATACGCAGTATTTT
>.|TRBD2|TRBJ2-1|TRBV15
CATSTFLGLAGHYNEQFF
TGTGCCACCAGCACTTTTTTAGGACTAGCGGGGCACTACAATGAGCAGTTCTTC
>.|.|TRBJ2-5|TRBV15
CATSSQAGSLGQETQYF
TGTGCCACCAGCTCTCAGGCGGGGAGTCTGGGCCAAGAGACCCAGTACTTC
>.|TRBD1|TRBJ2-4|TRBV5-5
CASSWGQTENIQYF
TGTGCCAGCAGCTGGGGACAGACAGAAAACATTCAGTACTTC
>.|.|TRBJ2-7|TRBV30
CAWSRSGYEQYF
TGTGCCTGGAGTCGTTCGGGGTACGAGCAGTACTTC
>.|.|TRBJ1-1|TRBV5-1
CASSLSGMNTEAFF
TGCGCCAGCAGCTTATCGGGAATGAACACTGAAGCTTTCTTT
>.|TRBD1|TRBJ1-4|TRBV18
CASSPPGQNIFNEKLFF
TGTGCCAGCTCACCACCGGGACAGAATATCTTTAATGAAAAACTGTTTTTT
>.|.|TRBJ2-2|TRBV5-1
CASSLEGGAFAGELFF
TGCGCCAGCAGCTTGGAGGGCGGGGCGTTCGCCGGGGAGCTGTTTTTT
>.|.|TRBJ1-2|TRBV7-9
CASSSRQGIWNGYTF
TGTGCCAGCAGCAGCCGGCAGGGAATTTGGAATGGCTACACCTTC
>.|.|TRBJ1-6|TRBV6-4
CASSDSPYSPLHF
TGTGCCAGCAGTGACTCCCCTTACTCACCCCTCCACTTT
>.|.|TRBJ1-1|TRBV6-5
CASRLAGGYNTEAFF
TGTGCCAGCAGGTTGGCGGGGGGCTATAACACTGAAGCTTTCTTT
>.|.|TRBJ1-6|TRBV6-5
CASSRQVDNSPLHF
TGTGCCAGCAGTCGACAGGTAGATAATTCACCCCTCCACTTT
>once|.|TRBJ2-7|TRBV30
CAWSDHRDNPYQQYF
TGTGCCTGGTCGGACCACCGGGACAATCCCTACCAGCAGTACTTC
>.|.|TRBJ2-1|TRBV19
CASSPPDTYNEQFF
TGTGCCAGTAGTCCCCCGGACACCTACAATGAGCAGTTCTTC
>.|TRBD2|TRBJ2-1|TRBV19
CASSIAASGGRKYEQFF
TGTGCCAGTAGTATAGCGGCTAGCGGGGGGCGCAAGTACGAGCAGTTCTTC
>.|.|TRBJ1-6|TRBV28
CASSLRSSPLHF
TGTGCCAGCAGTTTAAGGAGTTCACCCCTCCACTTT
>.|.|TRBJ2-7|TRBV21-1
CASSIPVGPRYEQYF
TGTGCCAGCAGCATTCCGGTGGGTCCAAGGTACGAGCAGTACTTC
>.|.|TRBJ2-1|TRBV6-5
CASSGGSRYNEQFF
TGTGCCAGCAGCGGTGGCAGCCGTTACAATGAGCAGTTCTTC
>.|TRBD1|TRBJ2-6|TRBV30
CAWNTGEPGANVLTF
TGTGCCTGGAATACAGGGGAACCTGGGGCCAACGTCCTGACTTTC
>.|.|TRBJ1-5|TRBV2
CASSVFQNQPQHF
TGTGCCAGCAGTGTTTTCCAGAATCAGCCCCAGCATTTT
>once|.|TRBJ1-4|TRBV18
CASSPGGQINEKLFF
TGTGCCAGCTCACCGGGTGGACAGATTAATGAAAAACTGTTTTTT
>.|TRBD1|TRBJ1-2|TRBV6-5
CASRRDRAYGYTF
TGTGCCAGCAGAAGGGACAGGGCTTATGGCTACACCTTC
>.|.|TRBJ1-5|TRBV6-1
CASRPLNQPQHF
TGTGCCAGCAGGCCTTTGAATCAGCCCCAGCATTTT
>.|.|TRBJ2-7|TRBV11-2
CASSFGGGYEQYF
TGTGCCAGCTCCTTTGGGGGTGGGTACGAGCAGTACTTC
>once|.|TRBJ2-3|TRBV5-1
CASSVTSTDTQYF
TGCGCCAGCAGCGTTACTAGCACAGATACGCAGTATTTT
>few|.|TRBJ1-6|TRBV4-2
CASSQDPGGSPLHF
TGTGCCAGCAGCCAAGATCCGGGAGGCTCACCCCTCCACTTT
>few|TRBD2|TRBJ2-1|TRBV10-3
CAIQPGGSYNEQFF
TGTGCCATCCAACCGGGGGGGAGCTACAATGAGCAGTTCTTC
>.|.|TRBJ1-1|TRBV27
CASSLRGTMNTEAFF
TGTGCCAGCAGTTTAAGGGGGACCATGAACACTGAAGCTTTCTTT
>.|.|TRBJ2-7|TRBV7-9
CASSLAVGATVHEQYF
TGTGCCAGCAGCTTAGCGGTGGGCGCAACGGTCCACGAGCAGTACTTC
>.|TRBD2|TRBJ2-3|TRBV19
CASSPGLGASGRSTDTQYF
TGTGCCAGTAGCCCGGGACTGGGGGCTAGCGGGCGCAGCACAGATACGCAGTATTTT
>.|TRBD2|TRBJ2-2|TRBV2
CASSEYLAGGELFF
TGTGCCAGCAGTGAATACCTAGCGGGAGGGGAGCTGTTTTTT
>.|TRBD1|TRBJ1-2|TRBV7-9
CASSEAGIDRDYGYTF
TGTGCCAGCAGCGAAGCGGGTATCGACAGGGACTATGGCTACACCTTC
>once|TRBD2|TRBJ2-1|TRBV5-1
CASSQTSGNYNEQFF
TGCGCCAGCAGCCAGACTAGCGGGAACTACAATGAGCAGTTCTTC
>.|TRBD1|TRBJ2-3|TRBV2
CASMMRGLADTQYF
TGTGCCAGCATGATGAGGGGGCTCGCAGATACGCAGTATTTT
>.|.|TRBJ2-7|TRBV6-5
CASSYSPWGDEQYF
TGTGCCAGCAGTTACTCCCCCTGGGGAGACGAGCAGTACTTC
>.|.|TRBJ2-1|TRBV7-2
CASSLGDRRYNEQFF
TGTGCCAGCAGCTTAGGCGACCGCCGTTACAATGAGCAGTTCTTC
>.|TRBD2|TRBJ2-3|TRBV27
CASSPVAGGTDTQYF
TGTGCCAGCAGTCCAGTAGCGGGGGGGACAGATACGCAGTATTTT